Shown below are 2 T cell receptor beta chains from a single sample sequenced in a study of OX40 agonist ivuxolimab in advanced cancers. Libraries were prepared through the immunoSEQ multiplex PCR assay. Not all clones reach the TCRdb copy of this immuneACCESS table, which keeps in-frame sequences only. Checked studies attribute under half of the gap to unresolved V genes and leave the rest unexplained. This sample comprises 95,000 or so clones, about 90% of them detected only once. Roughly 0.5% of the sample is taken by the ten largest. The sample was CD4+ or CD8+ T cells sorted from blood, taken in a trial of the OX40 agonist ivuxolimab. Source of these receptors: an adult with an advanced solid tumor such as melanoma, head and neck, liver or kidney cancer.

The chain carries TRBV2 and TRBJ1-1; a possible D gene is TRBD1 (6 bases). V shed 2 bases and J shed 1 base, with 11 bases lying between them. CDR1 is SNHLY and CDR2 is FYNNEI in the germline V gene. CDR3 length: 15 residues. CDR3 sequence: CASSETPTGNTEAFF. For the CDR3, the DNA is TGTGCCAGCAGTGAAACCCCGACAGGGAACACTGAAGCTTTCTTT.

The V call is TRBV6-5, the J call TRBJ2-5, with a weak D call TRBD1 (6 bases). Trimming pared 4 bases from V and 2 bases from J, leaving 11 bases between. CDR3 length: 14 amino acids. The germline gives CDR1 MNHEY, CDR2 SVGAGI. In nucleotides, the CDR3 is TGTGCCAGCAGTTTACGGGACACACAAGAGACCCAGTACTTC. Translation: CASSLRDTQETQYF.